These T cell receptor beta chains were read from a single sample in a study of shared clonotypes between healthy human individuals. Only in-frame clones appear in the TCRdb table, and some are missing; sequencing was by immunoSEQ multiplex PCR. The table lists about 520,000 clones, 60% to 80% of them singletons. The specimen was PBMCs. The receptors here all came from a woman in her thirties or forties in good health. Some clones in this sample may be carry-over from other donors' samples. CDR3s include the opening cysteine and the closing phenylalanine or tryptophan. Fields, in order: clone size, J gene, V gene, D gene, CDR3 protein, CDR3 DNA. The D gene is left open where the match is weak. Rows may omit the clone size; those that give it use once, few, many or a size class.

. TRBJ2-5 TRBV10-3 . CAIKAQDQETQYF TGTGCCATCAAGGCGCAGGACCAAGAGACCCAGTACTTC
. TRBJ2-3 TRBV13 TRBD2 CASSYSGGSTDTQYF TGTGCCAGCAGCTATAGCGGGGGAAGCACAGATACGCAGTATTTT
. TRBJ2-3 TRBV19 . CALKSTLTILYTQYF TGTGCCCTAAAGTCGACCCTGACGATTTTGTATACGCAGTATTTT
. TRBJ1-1 TRBV19 . CASSIIAGSNTEAFF TGTGCCAGTAGTATTATCGCAGGATCGAACACTGAAGCTTTCTTT
once TRBJ2-6 TRBV5-1 TRBD2 CASSTSGDGANVLTF TGCGCCAGCAGCACTAGCGGGGATGGGGCCAACGTCCTGACTTTC
. TRBJ2-2 TRBV28 . CASAGQTGELFF TGTGCCAGCGCGGGACAAACTGGGGAGCTGTTTTTT
. TRBJ2-1 TRBV5-1 TRBD1 CASSWGDRVYNEQFF TGCGCCAGCAGCTGGGGGGACAGGGTCTACAATGAGCAGTTCTTC
. TRBJ1-1 TRBV20-1 TRBD1 CSASGGGEAFF TGCAGTGCGTCAGGGGGCGGTGAAGCTTTCTTT
. TRBJ1-5 TRBV27 TRBD1 CASSKGQGEWPQHF TGTGCCAGCAGTAAAGGACAGGGTGAATGGCCCCAGCATTTT
. TRBJ1-1 TRBV28 . CAIQGVNTEAFF TGTGCCATACAAGGGGTGAACACTGAAGCTTTCTTT
once TRBJ2-7 TRBV7-2 TRBD2 CASSLQLAGNYEQYF TGTGCCAGCAGCTTGCAGCTAGCGGGTAACTACGAGCAGTACTTC
. TRBJ2-7 TRBV19 . CASTSGDYEQYF TGTGCCAGTACGTCAGGAGACTACGAGCAGTACTTC
. TRBJ2-5 TRBV6-1 . CASSVRSQQETQYF TGTGCCAGCAGTGTTCGGAGTCAACAAGAGACCCAGTACTTC
. TRBJ2-7 TRBV11-2 . CASSPGEGGIYEQYF TGTGCCAGCAGCCCGGGAGAGGGGGGAATCTACGAGCAGTACTTC
few TRBJ2-3 TRBV28 . CASQLDTQDTQYF TGTGCCAGCCAGTTGGATACACAAGATACGCAGTATTTT
. TRBJ2-5 TRBV28 . CASRIQGSETQYF TGTGCCAGCAGGATTCAGGGTTCCGAGACCCAGTACTTC
. TRBJ1-2 TRBV7-2 TRBD1 CASSSDRGTGVYGYTF TGTGCCAGCAGCTCCGATCGGGGGACAGGGGTATATGGCTACACCTTC
. TRBJ2-2 TRBV6-5 . CASSYSRVNTGELFF TGTGCCAGCAGTTACTCTCGGGTGAACACCGGGGAGCTGTTTTTT
few TRBJ2-3 TRBV5-1 TRBD1 CASSLAGQGRSTDTQYF TGCGCCAGCAGCTTGGCCGGACAGGGCAGGTCCACAGATACGCAGTATTTT
. TRBJ1-3 TRBV14 . CASSQLTGFGGNTIYF TGTGCCAGCAGCCAACTTACAGGTTTTGGAGGAAACACCATATATTTT
once TRBJ1-5 TRBV7-8 . CASSLGPETDLRKPQHF TGTGCCAGCAGCTTAGGGCCCGAGACAGACCTAAGGAAGCCCCAGCATTTT
. TRBJ1-2 TRBV5-1 . CASSRAGGSIDYGYTF TGCGCCAGCAGCCGCGCCGGGGGGTCCATCGACTATGGCTACACCTTC
. TRBJ2-2 TRBV5-4 . CASSLEGGGNTGELFF TGTGCCAGCAGCTTGGAGGGGGGCGGGAACACCGGGGAGCTGTTTTTT
. TRBJ2-7 TRBV28 TRBD1 CASSSYGQAHYEQYF TGTGCCAGCAGTTCATACGGACAGGCACACTACGAGCAGTACTTC
. TRBJ1-3 TRBV5-1 . CASSLAGQSSGNTIYF TGCGCCAGCAGCTTGGCCGGGCAGAGCTCTGGAAACACCATATATTTT
. TRBJ2-5 TRBV4-2 TRBD2 CASSQDRREGYETQYF TGTGCCAGCAGCCAAGATCGGCGGGAGGGCTACGAGACCCAGTACTTC
. TRBJ2-1 TRBV30 . CAWSEGTAFSEQFF TGTGCCTGGAGTGAGGGGACGGCCTTCAGTGAGCAGTTCTTC
. TRBJ2-3 TRBV11-2 . CASNPGIPSTDTQYF TGTGCCAGCAACCCGGGGATCCCAAGCACAGATACGCAGTATTTT
. TRBJ1-3 TRBV6-5 TRBD1 CASSTRTGPLNTIYF TGTGCCAGCAGTACCAGGACAGGGCCCCTTAACACCATATATTTT
. TRBJ2-1 TRBV18 . CASSILDPAEQFF TGTGCCAGCTCAATACTAGATCCCGCTGAGCAGTTCTTC
. TRBJ2-3 TRBV11-3 TRBD2 CASSLGSTSGSTMDTQYF TGTGCCAGCAGCTTAGGTTCGACTAGCGGGAGTACGATGGATACGCAGTATTTT
. TRBJ2-5 TRBV7-9 TRBD2 CASSPRDGGETQYF TGTGCCAGCAGCCCGAGGGACGGGGGGGAGACCCAGTACTTC
. TRBJ2-2 TRBV27 TRBD1 CASTYYSGTGGTGELFF TGTGCCAGCACCTACTATTCGGGGACAGGGGGCACCGGGGAGCTGTTTTTT
. TRBJ2-7 TRBV6-1 . CASSESGRTYEQYF TGTGCCAGCAGTGAATCCGGGAGAACCTACGAGCAGTACTTC
. TRBJ2-7 TRBV7-8 TRBD2 CASTPPSALAGLYEQYF TGTGCCAGCACGCCGCCCTCTGCGCTAGCGGGTCTCTACGAGCAGTACTTC
. TRBJ2-7 TRBV28 . CASSVTYEQYF TGTGCCAGCTCCGTTACCTACGAGCAGTACTTC
. TRBJ2-7 TRBV7-9 TRBD1 CASSWDRPYEQYF TGTGCCAGCAGCTGGGACAGACCCTACGAGCAGTACTTC
. TRBJ2-2 TRBV28 TRBD1 CASDPGQGRFGELFF TGTGCCAGCGATCCGGGACAGGGGAGATTCGGGGAGCTGTTTTTT
. TRBJ2-4 TRBV18 . CASSPKTTAAKNIQYF TGTGCCAGCTCACCTAAAACAACTGCAGCCAAAAACATTCAGTACTTC
. TRBJ2-1 TRBV7-2 . CASSSSTSSRQQFF TGTGCCAGCAGCTCGTCCACTAGCTCGCGTCAGCAGTTCTTC
. TRBJ1-2 TRBV10-3 TRBD1 CAIAPGQGYGYTF TGTGCCATCGCCCCGGGACAGGGTTATGGCTACACCTTC
. TRBJ1-1 TRBV2 . CASSELVGGNTEAFF TGTGCCAGCAGTGAGTTGGTAGGGGGGAACACTGAAGCTTTCTTT
. TRBJ2-7 TRBV28 . CASSSWQTGPDEQYF TGTGCCAGCAGTTCATGGCAGACGGGGCCCGACGAGCAGTACTTC
few TRBJ2-5 TRBV30 . CARERKGRAETQYF TGTGCCCGGGAGCGGAAGGGGCGGGCGGAGACCCAGTACTTC
once TRBJ2-5 TRBV21-1 . CARLTLTFLAGLLFETQYF TGTGCCAGACTTACCTTAACCTTTCTAGCGGGACTCCTATTTGAGACCCAGTACTTC
. TRBJ2-1 TRBV5-1 . CASSLEGHYNEQFF TGCGCCAGCAGCTTGGAGGGCCATTACAATGAGCAGTTCTTC
. TRBJ1-4 TRBV27 TRBD1 CASSLRQGTNEKLFF TGTGCCAGCAGTCTGCGACAGGGGACTAATGAAAAACTGTTTTTT
. TRBJ1-4 TRBV28 . CASSLWRGSQTNEKLFF TGTGCCAGCAGTTTATGGAGGGGCAGCCAAACTAATGAAAAACTGTTTTTT
. TRBJ2-5 TRBV5-8 . CASSLGVTGHQETQYF TGTGCCAGCAGCTTGGGGGTGACGGGACACCAAGAGACCCAGTACTTC
. TRBJ2-7 TRBV4-1 TRBD1 CASSQDWTRTGLTYEQYF TGCGCCAGCAGCCAAGATTGGACCCGGACAGGGCTAACCTACGAGCAGTACTTC
. TRBJ2-5 TRBV7-9 TRBD2 CASSFPPAGGRETQYF TGTGCCAGCAGCTTCCCCCCTGCGGGAGGGAGGGAGACCCAGTACTTC
. TRBJ1-5 TRBV5-5 . CASSLAPGGGNQPQHF TGTGCCAGCAGCTTGGCTCCAGGAGGGGGCAATCAGCCCCAGCATTTT
. TRBJ2-7 TRBV27 TRBD2 CASSLMGGISYEQYF TGTGCCAGCAGTTTAATGGGGGGGATCTCCTACGAGCAGTACTTC
few TRBJ1-2 TRBV15 . CATSRDRVNYGYTF TGTGCCACCAGCAGAGATCGGGTAAACTATGGCTACACCTTC
. TRBJ1-2 TRBV5-4 TRBD1 CASSLPNDRGHYGYTF TGTGCCAGCAGCTTGCCGAACGACAGGGGCCACTATGGCTACACCTTC